The next 10 T cell receptor beta chains were all read from a single sample in a study of CD8 T cells in ankylosing spondylitis. Each CDR3 protein gets one entry after TCRdb re-called the 5' RACE reads with MiXCR. In the table there are a few hundred thousand distinct CDR3 sequences, 17% of which are singletons. These receptors are not linked to any known antigen. Study results and caveats: Seemingly characteristic of ankylosing spondylitis blood was a TCR beta motif consisting of about 8 highly homologous variants.

Sequencing was done on a sample of blood, either unsorted or a sorted T cell fraction (not recorded which). The source is a male donor with ankylosing spondylitis.

The V call is TRBV20-1, the J call TRBJ1-2; 8 bases map to TRBD1. The CDR3 runs to 14 residues. The trim removed 4 bases at V and 0 bases at J, leaving 4 bases unmatched. Germline V lookup: CDR1 DFQATT, CDR2 SNEGSKA (reference sequence). The CDR3 sequence: CSATTGGANYGYTF. CDR3 DNA sequence: TGCAGTGCTACAACAGGGGGTGCTAACTATGGCTACACCTTC.

The chain has TRBV6-1 and TRBJ1-2; D is unclear. Looked up from germline, CDR1 is MNHNS and CDR2 is SASEGT. V was clipped by 1 base and J by 7 bases, with 4 bases between them. The CDR3 sequence is 11 residues long. The CDR3 DNA reads TGTGCCAGCAGTGAAGGTTTTGGCTACACCTTC. It translates to CASSEGFGYTF.

J is TRBJ2-7 and V is TRBV2; D may match TRBD1 or TRBD2 (5 bases each). CDR3 length: 14 amino acids. Trimming cost V 8 bases and J 0 bases, with 14 bases left between them. Germline-derived CDR1 and CDR2 are SNHLY and FYNNEI. The CDR3 nucleotides are TGTGCCAGCTCACGGGGCTTTAGCTCCTACGAGCAGTACTTC. It specifies CASSRGFSSYEQYF. The entire variable domain, with the rest obtained from reference TRBV2 and TRBJ2-7, is as follows: EPEVTQTPSHQVTQMGQEVILRCVPISNHLYFYWYRQILGQKVEFLVSFYNNEISEKSEIFDDQFSVERPDGSNFTLKIRSTKLEDSAMYFCASSRGFSSYEQYFGPGTRLTVT.

The chain employs TRBV20-1 and TRBJ2-1, with unresolved D. V was trimmed by 7 bases and J by 10 bases, leaving 23 bases between them. Germline lookup yields CDR1 DFQATT and CDR2 SNEGSKA (reference sequence). The CDR3 contains 14 residues. In nucleotides, the CDR3 is TGCAGTGTTCTAAGAGGCCCGCGAACGTCAGAGCAGTTCTTC. It codes for CSVLRGPRTSEQFF.

The chain links TRBV25-1 to TRBJ1-4; possible D gene TRBD1, 6 bases. V lost 4 bases and J lost 1, with 10 bases in between. The germline V gene has CDR1 MGHDK and CDR2 SYGVNS. The CDR3 has 15 residues. Here the CDR3 reads CASSVQQGTNEKLFF. The CDR3 DNA follows: TGTGCCAGCAGTGTTCAACAGGGAACTAATGAAAAACTGTTTTTT.

At least ten counts were recorded for this clonotype. This chain connects TRBV14 to TRBJ2-1; 7 nucleotides line up with TRBD2. CDR3 length equals 16 residues. The germline CDR1 and CDR2 sequences are SGHDN and FVKESK. V lost 4 bases, J lost 9 bases, and 15 bases stayed unmatched. The CDR3 region is CASSLMGGSGLGEQFF. CDR3 DNA: TGTGCCAGCAGCCTCATGGGGGGGTCGGGGCTAGGTGAGCAGTTCTTC.

This clonotype turned up a few times. The chain has TRBV7-8 and TRBJ1-5; 7 bases map to TRBD1. The V segment lost 8 bases and the J segment 2 bases; nucleotides outside the gene matches: 9. This CDR3 contains 15 residues. Germline assignment: CDR1 SGHVS and CDR2 FQNEAQ. The CDR3 DNA follows: TGTGCCAGCCAGCAGGGGGGTGGTGGCAATCAGCCCCAGCATTTT. It is translated as CASQQGGGGNQPQHF.

The rearrangement uses TRBV19 and TRBJ2-2; 10 bases map to TRBD2. The J segment lost 11 bases and the V segment lost 6 bases, leaving 9 bases of the junction unmatched. The CDR3 has 14 amino acids. Germline CDR1 is LNHDA and CDR2 is SQIVND (reference sequence). The CDR3 protein is CASSVAGGLAELFF. The CDR3 DNA reads as TGTGCCAGTAGCGTAGCGGGGGGCCTCGCCGAGCTGTTTTTT.

This clonotype occurred a few times. The chain employs TRBV20-1 and TRBJ1-5; D is uncertain. The CDR3 has 14 amino acids. The V end lost 5 bases, the J end lost 5 bases, and 16 bases lay between the germline ends. CDR1 and CDR2 from the germline V gene are DFQATT and SNEGSKA (reference sequence). The CDR3 here is CSASLGPPDQPQHF. In nucleotides, the CDR3 is TGCAGTGCTTCGCTCGGACCGCCCGATCAGCCCCAGCATTTT.

A few counts support this clonotype. This chain joins TRBV20-1 and TRBJ2-1, with 10 bases fitting TRBD1. J lost 9 bases, V lost 0 bases, and 8 bases had no gene match. CDR1 and CDR2 from the germline V gene are DFQATT and SNEGSKA (reference sequence). This CDR3 region has 15 residues. The CDR3 here is CSAREGTGVYSEQFF. The CDR3 DNA follows: TGCAGTGCTAGAGAGGGGACAGGGGTTTATAGTGAGCAGTTCTTC.